The sequence of this T cell receptor beta chain was determined in a study of blood T cell repertoires in COVID-19. Overall study context: The analysed material was cDNA or gDNA that came from T cells, B-cell-depleted T cells, or PBMCs.

Trimming at V came to 0 bases and at J to 4 bases, leaving 0 bases not matched to a gene. The CDR3 extends over 14 amino acids. Germline V gene data show CDR1 as LGHDT and CDR2 as YNNKEL (reference sequence). The assay was immunoSEQ multiplex PCR, and TCRdb's table has in-frame clones only and misses some. Of approximately 97,000 clones listed, 90% are singletons. Sequenced input: peripheral blood. This clonotype originated in a man between 60 and 75 years old with acute or convalescent COVID-19. V usage is TRBV3-1 (or the pseudogene TRBV3-2) and J usage is TRBJ2-1, with 7 bases aligning to TRBD2. The CDR3 protein is CASSQERGYNEQFF. The CDR3 nucleotides are TGTGCCAGCAGCCAAGAGCGGGGGTACAATGAGCAGTTCTTC.